The entry below gives a single T cell receptor beta chain sequence along with its context. The CDR3 spans 14 residues. CDR1 and CDR2 (germline): GTSNPN, SVGIG (reference sequence). Trimming took off 6 bases at V and 5 bases at J, with 19 bases between the two ends. This sample was included in a study of blood T cell repertoires in COVID-19. Across the whole study: Samples came from the United States, Italy and Spain, spanning acute and convalescent COVID-19. From T cells, B-cell-depleted T cells, or PBMCs came the material, which was cDNA or gDNA.

Authors' analysis steps: Reference gene primer amplification in the assay estimated nucleated cell counts. The table came from immunoSEQ multiplex PCR; TCRdb's copy has only in-frame clones and leaves some out. The DNA was the basis for D and trimming; V, J and clone size are from that table. Of fewer than 40,000 clones listed, 85% were seen once; the top ten hold about 9.3%. This TCR came from a human donor in a cohort sampled during active COVID-19. Sample: peripheral blood. The V and J genes are TRBV30 and TRBJ1-2, with D hard to call. CDR3 amino acids: CACNPREWSYGYTF. The CDR3, as DNA: TGTGCCTGCAACCCCCGTGAGTGGAGTTATGGCTACACCTTC.